The clone carrying this TCR beta chain was counted at least ten times. Assay used: immunoSEQ multiplex PCR; TCRdb lists only in-frame clones, some missing. The sample has about 680,000 clones; 55% to 85% are singletons. This record comes from a study of shared clonotypes between healthy human individuals. Germline lookup yields CDR1 MNHNY and CDR2 SVGAGI (reference sequence). This CDR3 comprises 15 residues. V trimming: 6 bases; J trimming: 2 bases; junction bases outside the gene matches: 4. This chain uses TRBV6-6 with TRBJ2-7, with TRBD2 matching over 13 bases. The origin of this receptor is a woman aged 30 to 39 in good health. Sequencing was carried out using memory CD4+ T cells sorted from blood. The sample's subset: CD45RA-negative fraction. The CDR3 DNA sequence: TGTGCCAGCAGAGCCGGGACTAGCGGGACCTACGAGCAGTACTTC. Protein: CASRAGTSGTYEQYF.